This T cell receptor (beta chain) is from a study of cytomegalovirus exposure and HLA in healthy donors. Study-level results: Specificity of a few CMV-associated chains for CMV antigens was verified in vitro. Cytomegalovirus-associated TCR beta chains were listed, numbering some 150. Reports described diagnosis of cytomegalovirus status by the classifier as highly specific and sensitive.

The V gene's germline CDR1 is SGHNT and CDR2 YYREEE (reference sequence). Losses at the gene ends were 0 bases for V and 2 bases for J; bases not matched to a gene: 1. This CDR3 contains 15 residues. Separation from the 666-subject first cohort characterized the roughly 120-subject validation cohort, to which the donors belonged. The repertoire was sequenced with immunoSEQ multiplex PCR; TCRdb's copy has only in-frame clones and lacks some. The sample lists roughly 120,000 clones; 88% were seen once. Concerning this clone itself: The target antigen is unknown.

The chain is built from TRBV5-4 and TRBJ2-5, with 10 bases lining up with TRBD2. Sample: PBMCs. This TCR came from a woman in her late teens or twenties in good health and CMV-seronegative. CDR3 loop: CASSLASGGQETQYF. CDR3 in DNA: TGTGCCAGCAGCTTGGCTAGCGGGGGTCAAGAGACCCAGTACTTC.